This entry lists 18 T cell receptor beta chains sequenced from one sample in a study of graft-versus-host responses after intestinal transplantation. The data were produced by immunoSEQ multiplex PCR, yet TCRdb's version contains in-frame clones alone and is incomplete. Of just under 85,000 clones in the sample, around 90% are singletons; the top ten hold 7.6%. Their antigen targets remain unknown. The sample was unstimulated CD8+ T cells sorted from spleen or lymph node cells, taken before transplant. The receptors stem from a human donor who was the organ donor for an intestinal transplant.

The chain is built from TRBV19 and TRBJ1-5; D ambiguous. The ends were cut back, 6 bases at V and 0 bases at J, with 9 bases in the middle. The CDR3 contains 14 residues. The V gene's germline CDR1 is LNHDA and CDR2 SQIVND (reference sequence). The CDR3 is CASRYGYSNQPQHF. In DNA form, the CDR3 reads TGTGCCAGTAGATACGGTTATAGCAATCAGCCCCAGCATTTT.

This sequence joins TRBV10-2 and TRBJ1-1, with D unresolved. The CDR3 has 13 residues. Germline CDR1 reads WSHSY; CDR2 reads SAAADI. The V gene lost 7 bases and the J gene lost 0 bases, with 9 bases spanning the gap. The CDR3 sequence: CASIRIMNTEAFF. CDR3 bases: TGCGCCAGCATCCGGATTATGAACACTGAAGCTTTCTTT.

This rearrangement joins TRBV12-5 to TRBJ1-4; 7 bases are a match to TRBD1. Trimming took 6 bases from V and 0 from J; bases not matched to a gene: 7. CDR1 is LGHNT, CDR2 FRNRAP, per germline. This CDR3 is built from 16 residues. CDR3 amino acids: CASGPRDSPTNEKLFF. DNA of the CDR3: TGTGCTAGTGGCCCACGGGACAGCCCAACTAATGAAAAACTGTTTTTT.

This chain connects TRBV30 to TRBJ2-7, with TRBD2 matching over 10 bases. The length of the CDR3 is 15 residues. The V gene's germline CDR1 is GTSNPN and CDR2 SVGIG (reference sequence). With V trimmed by 0 bases and J by 6 bases, 8 bases remained unmatched. The CDR3 sequence: CAWSVLAGVIGEQYF. The CDR3 coding sequence is TGTGCCTGGAGTGTCCTAGCGGGAGTGATCGGCGAGCAGTACTTC.

The V and J genes are TRBV5-1 and TRBJ2-3, with 8 bases matching TRBD2. After removal of 2 bases from V and 3 bases from J, the junction contained 5 bases not matched to a gene. Germline V CDR1 and CDR2: SGHRS, YFSETQ. The length of the CDR3 is 15 residues. The CDR3 DNA follows: TGCGCCAGCAGCTTTGAGCGGGAGAGTACAGATACGCAGTATTTT. Translating it yields CASSFERESTDTQYF.

The V and J genes are TRBV11-3 and TRBJ2-7; D might be TRBD1 or TRBD2, each matching 6 bases. With 2 bases removed from V and 5 bases from J, the gap between germline ends came to 13 bases. This CDR3 is 14 amino acids long. CDR1 SGHNT and CDR2 YENEEA come from the germline V gene. CDR3 sequence reads: CASSLPGRGDEQYF. The CDR3 DNA reads as TGTGCCAGCAGCTTACCTGGAAGGGGGGACGAGCAGTACTTC.

The rearrangement links TRBV6-1 to TRBJ1-2; the D gene is possibly TRBD1 (6 bases). Trimming removed 0 bases from V and 1 base from J, with 15 bases in between. This CDR3 contains 17 residues. CDR1 is MNHNS, CDR2 SASEGT, per germline. In DNA form, the CDR3 reads TGTGCCAGCAGTGAAGCCACGGAACAGGGTTATAACTATGGCTACACCTTC. This encodes CASSEATEQGYNYGYTF.

The J gene is TRBJ2-7, the V gene TRBV6-5; 10 bases fit TRBD1. From germline, CDR1 is MNHEY and CDR2 SVGAGI. The ends lost 5 bases at V and 2 bases at J; junction bases unmatched: 6. The CDR3 spans 15 residues. The CDR3 protein is CASSTAGTGAYEQYF. CDR3 sequence (DNA): TGTGCCAGCAGTACAGCCGGGACAGGGGCCTACGAGCAGTACTTC.

V usage is TRBV6-1 and J usage is TRBJ1-5; 8 bases fit TRBD1. The CDR3 spans 18 residues. J lost 1 base, V lost 2 bases, and 10 bases had no gene match. From germline, CDR1 is MNHNS and CDR2 SASEGT. This CDR3 reads CASSERDRRYESNQPQHF. CDR3 DNA sequence: TGTGCCAGCAGTGAAAGGGACAGGAGGTATGAAAGCAATCAGCCCCAGCATTTT.

This chain links TRBV5-6 with TRBJ1-2; TRBD1 is a possible D gene (5 bases). Germline lookup yields CDR1 SGHDT and CDR2 YYEEEE. V lost 3 bases and J 0 bases, leaving 9 bases between the germline ends. The CDR3 loop spans 14 amino acids. CDR3 coding DNA: TGTGCCAGCAGCTCCGACAGTTCTAACTATGGCTACACCTTC. It translates to CASSSDSSNYGYTF.

The chain has TRBV4-1 and TRBJ2-2; unclear D gene. V lost 3 bases and J lost 1, with 9 bases in between. The CDR3 contains 15 residues. Germline V gene lookup returns CDR1 MGHRA and CDR2 YSYEKL. The CDR3 is CASSHQRMNTGELFF. DNA of the CDR3: TGCGCCAGCAGCCACCAGCGTATGAACACCGGGGAGCTGTTTTTT.

This chain connects TRBV2 to TRBJ2-3, with TRBD1 identical over 9 bases. Germline CDR1 and CDR2: SNHLY and FYNNEI. V lost 4 bases to trimming and J lost 3 bases; unmatched junction nucleotides: 2. The CDR3 spans 14 residues. The CDR3, as DNA: TGTGCCAGCAGTGCGGGACAGGGAACAGATACGCAGTATTTT. Residues: CASSAGQGTDTQYF.

The rearrangement uses TRBV13 and TRBJ2-5; TRBD2 is a possible D gene (6 bases). Between the trimmed V and J ends, which lost 5 bases and 3 bases, there was a span of 13 bases. Germline V gene data show CDR1 as PRHDT and CDR2 as FYEKMQ (reference sequence). The CDR3 has 14 amino acids. CDR3 in amino acids: CASSPGGLEETQYF. As DNA, the CDR3 is TGTGCCAGCAGCCCCGGGGGATTGGAAGAGACCCAGTACTTC.

The V gene is TRBV9, the J gene TRBJ2-7, with D tentatively TRBD2 (5 bases). The germline V gene has CDR1 SGDLS and CDR2 YYNGEE. The V and J ends lost 2 bases and 2 bases respectively, with 8 bases between them. The CDR3 covers 13 residues. This CDR3 reads CASSVDGAYEQYF. The DNA of the CDR3 is TGTGCCAGCAGCGTGGACGGGGCCTACGAGCAGTACTTC.

The chain joins TRBV2 to TRBJ1-2; 9 nucleotides align to TRBD1. The ends lost 7 bases at V and 3 bases at J; junction bases unmatched: 9. Germline V gene lookup returns CDR1 SNHLY and CDR2 FYNNEI. This CDR3 comprises 15 residues. The CDR3 nucleotides are TGTGCCAGCACCAATACAGGGGGCGAAGACTATGGCTACACCTTC. Residues: CASTNTGGEDYGYTF.

The rearrangement joins TRBV27 to TRBJ1-2; TRBD1 matches 7 bases. This CDR3 comprises 12 residues. Germline CDR1 is MNHEY and CDR2 is SMNVEV (reference sequence). Trimming took 8 bases from V and 6 from J; bases not matched to a gene: 6. The CDR3 sequence is CASRTQGNGYTF. The DNA for the CDR3 is TGTGCCAGCCGAACACAGGGGAATGGCTACACCTTC.

The chain links TRBV27 to TRBJ2-1; tentatively, D is TRBD2 (6 bases). V was cut by 4 bases and J by 0 bases, with 13 bases left in between. The CDR3 is made up of 16 amino acids. CDR1 and CDR2 from the germline V gene are MNHEY and SMNVEV (reference sequence). The CDR3 here is CASSSGTSPSYNEQFF. The CDR3 region has the DNA TGTGCCAGCAGTTCCGGGACTTCGCCCTCCTACAATGAGCAGTTCTTC.

The rearrangement links TRBV7-2 to TRBJ1-1; D ambiguous. The CDR3 loop spans 16 amino acids. CDR1 and CDR2 from the germline V gene are SGHTA and FQGNSA. The V gene lost 0 bases and the J gene lost 8 bases, with 19 bases spanning the gap. CDR3 sequence: CASSLALEGPVYEAFF. In DNA, the CDR3 is TGTGCCAGCAGCTTAGCGCTGGAAGGCCCGGTATACGAAGCTTTCTTT. Together with reference TRBV7-2 and TRBJ1-1, the CDR3 gives the full variable domain: GAGVSQSPSNKVTEKGKDVELRCDPISGHTALYWYRQSLGQGLEFLIYFQGNSAPDKSGLPSDRFSAERTGGSVSTLTIQRTQQEDSAVYLCASSLALEGPVYEAFFGQGTRLTVV.